The 29 T cell receptor beta chains listed next were all sequenced from one sample in a study of cytomegalovirus exposure and HLA in healthy donors. The PCR used 60 Vbeta and 13 Jbeta primers. Libraries were prepared by immunoSEQ multiplex PCR; TCRdb keeps only in-frame clonotypes and omits some of them. The data contain tens of thousands of clones, about three quarters of them singletons. The sequenced material came from PBMCs. Receptors originate from a woman aged 40 to 50 in good health and CMV-seropositive.

The chain joins TRBV6-6 to TRBJ2-1; D might be TRBD2 (5 bases). V was clipped by 6 bases and J by 8 bases, with 17 bases between them. Germline V gives CDR1 MNHNY, CDR2 SVGAGI (reference sequence). This CDR3 contains 14 residues. The CDR3 nucleotides are TGTGCCAGCAGCCCCCCCTTGGGAGTGGATGAGCAGTTCTTC. Its translation is CASSPPLGVDEQFF.

The rearrangement uses TRBV25-1 and TRBJ2-3, with a possible D match to TRBD2 (6 bases). Germline-derived CDR1 and CDR2 are MGHDK and SYGVNS. V was shortened by 2 bases and J by 3 bases, with 15 bases between the two germline ends. CDR3 length equals 16 residues. As DNA, the CDR3 is TGTGCCAGCAGTGAACGGGCGGGACTGGTAACAGATACGCAGTATTTT. This encodes CASSERAGLVTDTQYF. The entire variable domain, with the rest obtained from reference TRBV25-1 and TRBJ2-3, is as follows: EADIYQTPRYLVIGTGKKITLECSQTMGHDKMYWYQQDPGMELHLIHYSYGVNSTEKGDLSSESTVSRIRTEHFPLTLESARPSHTSQYLCASSERAGLVTDTQYFGPGTRLTVL.

The gene calls are TRBV7-6 and TRBJ2-1; 9 nucleotides align to TRBD2. This CDR3 has 15 residues. CDR1 is SGHVS and CDR2 is FNYEAQ in the germline V gene. With 1 base clipped from V and 7 bases from J, the junction kept 5 bases outside the gene matches. The CDR3 protein is CASSLGAGGMNEQFF. The CDR3, as DNA: TGTGCCAGCAGCTTAGGGGCGGGAGGGATGAATGAGCAGTTCTTC.

This clone was detected once. This sample also contains other DNA sequences that code for the same CDR3. This chain links TRBV5-1 with TRBJ1-1, with 8 bases lining up with TRBD1. V lost 4 bases to trimming and J lost 0 bases; unmatched junction nucleotides: 5. CDR1 and CDR2 from the germline V gene are SGHRS and YFSETQ. CDR3 size: 15 residues. This CDR3 is CASSPSGGMNTEAFF. In DNA, the CDR3 is TGCGCCAGCAGCCCTTCAGGGGGCATGAACACTGAAGCTTTCTTT.

On this clone itself: At one end the junction does not follow the germline gene, possibly because of a read error. The chain joins TRBV7-9 to TRBJ2-5; possibly TRBD2 for D (5 bases). This CDR3 spans 17 amino acids. The germline V gene encodes CDR1 SEHNR and CDR2 FQNEAQ (reference sequence). The CDR3 nucleotides are TGTTCCAGCAGGAGCTTAATACAGCGGAGTCGCCAAGAGACCCAGTACTTC. Translation: CSSRSLIQRSRQETQYF.

The chain has TRBV30 and TRBJ1-3; D remains ambiguous. Germline loops: CDR1 GTSNPN, CDR2 SVGIG (reference sequence). The CDR3 contains 14 residues. Trimming removed 1 base from V and 2 bases from J, with 9 bases in between. CDR3 sequence reads: CAWSALRTGNTIYF. The CDR3 bases are TGTGCCTGGAGTGCACTGCGGACTGGAAACACCATATATTTT.

The chain couples TRBV5-4 to TRBJ1-2, with TRBD1 as a possible D gene (5 bases). This CDR3 is 13 amino acids long. Per germline, CDR1 SGHNT and CDR2 YYREEE (reference sequence). Trimming removed 3 bases at V and 7 bases at J, with 13 bases between. CDR3 nucleotides: TGTGCCAGCAGCTCCCGGGACTTCGGTGGCTACACCTTC. It codes for CASSSRDFGGYTF. Full variable domain (outside the CDR3, taken from reference TRBV5-4 and TRBJ1-2): ETGVTQSPTHLIKTRGQQVTLRCSSQSGHNTVSWYQQALGQGPQFIFQYYREEENGRGNFPPRFSGLQFPNYSSELNVNALELDDSALYLCASSSRDFGGYTFGSGTRLTVV.

The chain couples TRBV4-3 to TRBJ2-1, with 7 bases aligning to TRBD2. Germline lookup yields CDR1 LGHNA and CDR2 YSLEER. The CDR3 contains 18 residues. The ends lost 0 bases at V and 8 bases at J; junction bases unmatched: 16. The DNA of the CDR3 is TGCGCCAGCAGCCAAGATAGCAGGGCGGGAGTTGGTTCGGATGAGCAGTTCTTC. Protein: CASSQDSRAGVGSDEQFF.

The count of this clone is one. In the same sample, other DNA sequences code for this CDR3. DNA for the CDR3: TGTGCCAGCAGCTTAGCGCCTAGCAGCTACGAGCAGTACTTC. Translated: CASSLAPSSYEQYF. The chain joins TRBV7-9 to TRBJ2-7; TRBD2 might be the D (5 bases). Germline V gives CDR1 SEHNR, CDR2 FQNEAQ (reference sequence). The V end lost 0 bases, the J end lost 3 bases, and 9 bases lay between the germline ends. The CDR3 has 14 amino acids.

The rearrangement joins TRBV6-6 to TRBJ2-5; D uncertain. In germline, CDR1 is MNHNY, CDR2 SVGAGI (reference sequence). V shed 5 bases and J shed 2 bases, with 3 bases lying between them. This CDR3 spans 11 amino acids. DNA for the CDR3: TGTGCCAGCAGTGAGCAAGAGACCCAGTACTTC. Its translation is CASSEQETQYF.

The chain employs TRBV18 and TRBJ1-1, with a tentative D call TRBD1 (5 bases). Trimming took 5 bases from V and 3 from J, leaving 10 bases between them. The CDR3 totals 13 residues. Looked up from germline, CDR1 is KGHSH and CDR2 is LQKENI. The CDR3 DNA reads as TGTGCCAGCTCAGAACAGGTGGACACTGAAGCTTTCTTT. This encodes CASSEQVDTEAFF.

CDR3: CASSATGQGKANEKLFF. CDR3 coding DNA: TGTGCCAGCAGTGCTACGGGACAGGGAAAGGCTAATGAAAAACTGTTTTTT. The V and J genes are TRBV6-1 and TRBJ1-4, with 9 bases fitting TRBD1. Germline assignment: CDR1 MNHNS and CDR2 SASEGT. The CDR3 loop spans 17 amino acids. The junction had 9 bases not matched to a gene; V was cut back by 4 bases and J by 3 bases.

The chain uses TRBV7-9 and TRBJ2-7; 11 bases fit TRBD1. Looked up from germline, CDR1 is SEHNR and CDR2 is FQNEAQ (reference sequence). The CDR3 extends over 12 amino acids. V lost 6 bases, J lost 11 bases, and 6 bases stayed unmatched. The CDR3: CASSTGQGAKYF. CDR3 in DNA: TGTGCCAGCAGTACCGGACAGGGGGCAAAGTACTTC.

The chain couples TRBV6-5 to TRBJ2-1; 9 positions agree with TRBD1. Trimming at V came to 3 bases and at J to 15 bases, leaving 9 bases not matched to a gene. CDR3 length equals 13 residues. CDR1 and CDR2 (germline): MNHEY, SVGAGI. This CDR3 reads CASSYNARDRAFF. Here the CDR3 DNA reads TGTGCCAGCAGTTATAATGCCCGGGACAGGGCGTTCTTC.

This clone was detected only a few times. Here the CDR3 DNA reads TGTGTCAAAGGACAGGGTTTGGGCGAGCAGTACTTC. Residues: CVKGQGLGEQYF. V usage is TRBV2 and J usage is TRBJ2-7, with 8 bases matching TRBD1. Germline V gene data show CDR1 as SNHLY and CDR2 as FYNNEI. This CDR3 spans 12 amino acids.

J is TRBJ2-1 and V is TRBV7-3; 8 bases are a match to TRBD2. Germline V gene lookup returns CDR1 SGHTA and CDR2 FQGTGA. The V and J ends lost 4 bases and 7 bases, in that order; junction bases with no gene match: 9. The CDR3 extends over 15 amino acids. The CDR3 DNA follows: TGTGCCAGCAGCTCGGGACTAGGATGGGGGAATGAGCAGTTCTTC. Protein product: CASSSGLGWGNEQFF.

This clone was counted a few times. The rearrangement links TRBV6-4 to TRBJ1-5; D gene ambiguous. The CDR3 extends over 13 amino acids. The germline V gene encodes CDR1 MRHNA and CDR2 SNTAGT. V lost 2 bases to trimming and J lost 3 bases, with 5 bases between them. CDR3 in DNA: TGTGCCAGCAGTGACGGCCCCAATCAGCCCCAGCATTTT. It codes for CASSDGPNQPQHF.

The chain recombines TRBV5-4 with TRBJ2-1, with a weak D call TRBD1 (6 bases). V was cut by 4 bases and J by 5 bases, with 19 bases left in between. The CDR3 is 16 amino acids. Germline loops: CDR1 SGHNT, CDR2 YYREEE (reference sequence). CDR3 amino acids: CASSPKRGSVDNEQFF. The DNA for the CDR3 is TGTGCCAGCAGCCCAAAGAGGGGGAGCGTGGACAATGAGCAGTTCTTC.

V is TRBV7-3 and J is TRBJ2-1; 11 nucleotides agree with TRBD2. The J segment lost 5 bases and the V segment lost 1 base, leaving 1 base of the junction unmatched. CDR1 is SGHTA and CDR2 is FQGTGA in the germline V gene. CDR3 length: 15 amino acids. CDR3 DNA sequence: TGTGCCAGCAGCTTAAGACTAGCGGGGAACAATGAGCAGTTCTTC. It is translated as CASSLRLAGNNEQFF.

J is TRBJ2-4 and V is TRBV25-1, with 7 bases matching TRBD2. The germline V gene encodes CDR1 MGHDK and CDR2 SYGVNS. V shed 1 base and J 5 bases; nucleotides not matched to a gene: 5. The CDR3 loop spans 15 amino acids. The CDR3 loop reads CASSEFGLGENIQYF. The CDR3 nucleotides read TGTGCCAGCAGTGAATTCGGACTAGGGGAAAACATTCAGTACTTC.

This clone is a singleton in its sample. V gene TRBV4-3 combines with J gene TRBJ2-3, with 14 positions matching TRBD2. Germline V gene data show CDR1 as LGHNA and CDR2 as YSLEER. The V and J ends lost 0 bases and 5 bases, in that order; junction bases with no gene match: 10. The CDR3 is made up of 19 amino acids. The CDR3 here is CASSQDAGLAGGYQDTQYF. Here the CDR3 DNA reads TGCGCCAGCAGCCAAGATGCCGGACTAGCGGGAGGTTATCAAGATACGCAGTATTTT.

Written as DNA, the CDR3 is TGTGCCAGCACCCCGGGACAGGGGTTCGTGAAGCCCCAGCATTTT. This sequence encodes CASTPGQGFVKPQHF. This sequence joins TRBV6-1 and TRBJ1-5; TRBD1 matches at 10 bases. CDR3 length: 15 amino acids. The J segment lost 8 bases and the V segment lost 7 bases, leaving 11 bases of the junction unmatched. Germline V gives CDR1 MNHNS, CDR2 SASEGT.

The chain combines TRBV4-1 with TRBJ2-2, with D unclear. This CDR3 has 17 residues. Germline V CDR1 and CDR2: MGHRA, YSYEKL. Trimming stripped 0 bases from V and 7 bases from J, with 18 bases between. CDR3: CASSQDYPPVRNGELFF. The CDR3 nucleotides read TGCGCCAGCAGCCAAGATTACCCCCCGGTCCGCAACGGGGAGCTGTTTTTT.

The chain employs TRBV28 and TRBJ1-4, with D uncertain. Germline values: CDR1 MDHEN, CDR2 SYDVKM. CDR3 length: 15 amino acids. V lost 4 bases to trimming and J lost 10 bases, with 19 bases between them. The CDR3: CASSYQTHLRGKLFF. DNA of the CDR3: TGTGCCAGCAGTTATCAGACCCACCTGCGAGGAAAACTGTTTTTT.

V usage is TRBV7-2 and J usage is TRBJ1-6; 7 bases fit TRBD1. Germline V lookup: CDR1 SGHTA, CDR2 FQGNSA. The junction had 6 bases not matched to a gene; V was cut back by 1 base and J by 3 bases. This CDR3 is 17 amino acids long. The CDR3 nucleotides read TGTGCCAGCAGCTTAGGCCGGGACAGAAACTATAATTCACCCCTCCACTTT. It is translated as CASSLGRDRNYNSPLHF.

CDR3 amino acids: CSVEDGSGSEAFF. DNA of the CDR3: TGCAGCGTTGAGGATGGGTCGGGTTCCGAAGCTTTCTTT. This chain connects TRBV29-1 to TRBJ1-1; unclear D gene. CDR1 and CDR2 (germline): SQVTM, ANQGSEA. V lost 3 bases, J lost 8 bases, and 16 bases lay in between. This CDR3 has 13 amino acids.

V gene TRBV25-1 combines with J gene TRBJ2-3; the match to TRBD1 covers 8 bases. Per the germline V gene, CDR1 is MGHDK and CDR2 is SYGVNS. Trimming cost V 4 bases and J 1 base; bases outside gene matches: 7. This CDR3 has 16 residues. For the CDR3, the DNA is TGTGCCAGCAGTGCAACACCGGGACAGGGCACAGATACGCAGTATTTT. This translates into CASSATPGQGTDTQYF.

This clone appeared a single time. The chain combines TRBV5-8 with TRBJ2-7, with 7 bases identical to TRBD1. Germline lookup yields CDR1 SGHTS and CDR2 YDEGEE. The CDR3 loop spans 13 amino acids. The trim removed 0 bases at V and 3 bases at J, leaving 0 bases unmatched. The CDR3 DNA follows: TGTGCCAGCAGCTTGGACAGGGGCTACGAGCAGTACTTC. It translates to CASSLDRGYEQYF.

This clone was counted a few times. V gene TRBV6-5 combines with J gene TRBJ2-5, with D possibly TRBD1 on 6 matching bases. TRBJ2-7 explains the end of the DNA better; the J call may be wrong. In germline, CDR1 is MNHEY, CDR2 SVGAGI. This CDR3 comprises 12 residues. CDR3 protein: CASRRDNYEQYF. In DNA, the CDR3 is TGTGCCAGCAGAAGGGACAACTACGAGCAGTACTTC.